This T cell receptor beta chain was captured by sequencing in a study of blood T cell repertoires in COVID-19. Study information: Samples taken during acute and convalescent COVID-19 were collected in the United States, Italy and Spain. Nucleic acid was either cDNA or gDNA, and it came from T cells, B-cell-depleted T cells, or PBMCs.

This CDR3 is 15 amino acids long. V lost 0 bases, J lost 10 bases, and 10 bases stayed unmatched. Germline V gene data show CDR1 as SGDLS and CDR2 as YYNGEE. Authors' methods: Counts of nucleated cells, estimated from reference gene primer amplification, were obtained. This table comes from immunoSEQ multiplex PCR, and its TCRdb copy is limited to in-frame clones, with some not included. Clone size and V and J calls were adopted from that table, with D and trimming inferred from the DNA. The repertoire includes roughly 160,000 clones, around 84% of them detected once, and about 7% sits in the top ten.

The receptor was isolated from a man between 45 and 60 years old with active or convalescent COVID-19. The V gene is TRBV9, the J gene TRBJ2-1; TRBD2 agrees at 7 bases. Source material: peripheral blood. CDR3 amino acids: CASSVAAGAPSEQFF. The CDR3 bases are TGTGCCAGCAGCGTAGCGGCGGGAGCACCAAGCGAGCAGTTCTTC.